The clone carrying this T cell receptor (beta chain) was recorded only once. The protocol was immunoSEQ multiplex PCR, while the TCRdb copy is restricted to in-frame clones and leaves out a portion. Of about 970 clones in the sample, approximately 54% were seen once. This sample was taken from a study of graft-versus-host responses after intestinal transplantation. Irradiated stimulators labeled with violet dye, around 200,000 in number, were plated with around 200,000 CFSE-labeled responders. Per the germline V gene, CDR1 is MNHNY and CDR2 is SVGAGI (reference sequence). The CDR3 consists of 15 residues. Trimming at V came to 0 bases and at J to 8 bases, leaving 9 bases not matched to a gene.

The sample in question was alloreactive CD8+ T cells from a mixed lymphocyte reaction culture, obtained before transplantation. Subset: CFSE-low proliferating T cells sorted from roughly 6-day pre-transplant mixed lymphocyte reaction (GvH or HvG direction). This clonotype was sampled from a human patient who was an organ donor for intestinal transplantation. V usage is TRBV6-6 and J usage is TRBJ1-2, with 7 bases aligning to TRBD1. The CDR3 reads CASSYSVTGQFGYTF. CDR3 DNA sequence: TGTGCCAGCAGTTACTCCGTGACAGGGCAGTTCGGCTACACCTTC.